These 21 T cell receptor beta chains share one sample of origin, sequenced in a study of PD-1 blockade in mismatch repair-deficient tumors. Assay: immunoSEQ multiplex PCR; the TCRdb copy retains only in-frame clones and omits some. This table holds approximately 100,000 clones, roughly four fifths found once. This material consisted of peripheral blood, taken about 33 weeks after starting pembrolizumab. These receptors all stem from an adult with mismatch repair-deficient cancer.

The chain joins TRBV4-2 to TRBJ2-7, with TRBD1 matching over 7 bases. The CDR3 runs 14 residues. Per the germline V gene, CDR1 is LGHNA and CDR2 is YNFKEQ. The trim removed 3 bases at V and 7 bases at J, leaving 9 bases unmatched. The CDR3 region has the DNA TGTGCCAGCAGCCACCGGGACAGTCCAGGAGAGCAGTACTTC. Protein sequence: CASSHRDSPGEQYF.

Regarding this clone: The same CDR3 arises from other DNA sequences in this sample as well. The V call is TRBV6-5, the J call TRBJ1-4, with D possibly TRBD1 on 5 matching bases. The CDR3 loop spans 14 amino acids. Germline V lookup: CDR1 MNHEY, CDR2 SVGAGI. Trimming took off 6 bases at V and 2 bases at J, with 10 bases between the two ends. The chain's CDR3 is CASSPTDTNEKLFF. DNA for the CDR3: TGTGCCAGCAGCCCGACAGATACTAATGAAAAACTGTTTTTT.

This chain links TRBV11-3 with TRBJ2-1, with 10 bases lining up with TRBD2. The germline gives CDR1 SGHNT, CDR2 YENEEA. The CDR3 is made up of 15 amino acids. The junction had 3 bases not matched to a gene; V was cut back by 1 base and J by 6 bases. This chain's CDR3 is CASSLGGLASNEQFF. CDR3 in DNA: TGTGCCAGCAGCTTAGGGGGACTAGCGTCCAATGAGCAGTTCTTC.

The chain combines TRBV13 with TRBJ2-1; D is ambiguous. CDR3 size: 16 residues. The germline V gene has CDR1 PRHDT and CDR2 FYEKMQ (reference sequence). Trimming removed 5 bases from V and 0 bases from J, with 14 bases in between. CDR3 sequence (DNA): TGTGCCAGCAGCGACCTCCGGGTAAGCTCCTACAATGAGCAGTTCTTC. It encodes CASSDLRVSSYNEQFF.

In regard to this clone: Relative to the germline gene, one junction end is altered; a read error may explain this. The chain employs TRBV15 and TRBJ2-3; D gene unclear. The CDR3 runs 16 residues. Looked up from germline, CDR1 is LNHNV and CDR2 is YYDKDF (reference sequence). The CDR3 is CATSREDLPLTDTQYF. The CDR3 nucleotides are TGTGCCACCAGTAGAGAGGACCTCCCGCTTACAGATACGCAGTATTTT.

This clone was counted only a few times. This chain connects TRBV30 to TRBJ1-2; 7 positions match TRBD1. Per the germline V gene, CDR1 is GTSNPN and CDR2 is SVGIG (reference sequence). V gave up 5 bases and J gave up 4 bases; unmatched junction bases: 10. The CDR3 runs 14 residues. CDR3 protein: CAWGTGTVSYGYTF. The CDR3 nucleotides are TGTGCCTGGGGGACCGGGACAGTATCCTATGGCTACACCTTC.

The rearrangement uses TRBV6-6 and TRBJ2-1, with 9 bases identical to TRBD1. Unmatched junction bases numbered 6, after V lost 0 bases and J lost 6 bases. Per germline, CDR1 MNHNY and CDR2 SVGAGI (reference sequence). The CDR3 extends over 16 amino acids. This CDR3 reads CASSYSGTGPGNEQFF. The CDR3 DNA reads as TGTGCCAGCAGTTACTCGGGGACAGGGCCCGGCAATGAGCAGTTCTTC.

The rearrangement links TRBV5-6 to TRBJ2-1; 15 nucleotides line up with TRBD2. Unmatched junction bases numbered 13, after V lost 5 bases and J lost 4 bases. CDR1 is SGHDT and CDR2 is YYEEEE in the germline V gene. The CDR3 consists of 19 residues. In DNA form, the CDR3 reads TGTGCCAGCAGAAAAAAGCCTGGACTAGCGGGAGGGCTGTACAATGAGCAGTTCTTC. Protein: CASRKKPGLAGGLYNEQFF.

V usage is TRBV29-1 and J usage is TRBJ2-1; the D is unclear. Germline lookup yields CDR1 SQVTM and CDR2 ANQGSEA. The CDR3 is made up of 14 amino acids. Between the trimmed V and J ends, which lost 5 bases and 2 bases, there was a span of 13 bases. This CDR3 reads CSVSDDRAYNEQFF. Written as DNA, the CDR3 is TGCAGCGTTTCCGATGACCGGGCCTACAATGAGCAGTTCTTC.

V and J are TRBV4-1 and TRBJ1-1; D is perhaps TRBD1 (5 bases). This CDR3 spans 16 amino acids. V was pared by 0 bases and J by 0 bases, with 11 bases between. Germline-derived CDR1 and CDR2 are MGHRA and YSYEKL. As DNA, the CDR3 is TGCGCCAGCAGCCAAGATGGACATTACATGAACACTGAAGCTTTCTTT. It is translated as CASSQDGHYMNTEAFF.

The V and J genes are TRBV27 and TRBJ2-1; D call uncertain. The CDR3 is 15 residues long. Germline values: CDR1 MNHEY, CDR2 SMNVEV (reference sequence). V was clipped by 1 base and J by 5 bases, with 12 bases between them. The CDR3 nucleotides read TGTGCCAGCAGTTTATTCGACGGATGGGACAATGAGCAGTTCTTC. Translation: CASSLFDGWDNEQFF.

This chain joins TRBV19 and TRBJ2-5; TRBD2 agrees at 7 bases. The V gene end was trimmed by 5 bases and the J gene end by 5 bases; junction bases not matched to a gene: 14. The CDR3 runs to 16 residues. CDR1 is LNHDA and CDR2 is SQIVND in the germline V gene (reference sequence). Here the CDR3 reads CASSPPRAGRFETQYF. DNA for the CDR3: TGTGCCAGTAGTCCCCCAAGAGCGGGACGTTTTGAGACCCAGTACTTC.

The rearrangement uses TRBV27 and TRBJ2-5; TRBD2 matches at 14 bases. This CDR3 contains 15 residues. Germline V gene data show CDR1 as MNHEY and CDR2 as SMNVEV (reference sequence). V lost 3 bases, J lost 5 bases, and 2 bases stayed unmatched. This CDR3 reads CASSLTSGRVETQYF. In DNA form, the CDR3 reads TGTGCCAGCAGTTTGACTAGCGGGAGGGTGGAGACCCAGTACTTC.

J is TRBJ1-5 and V is TRBV18; the D is unclear. The germline CDR1 and CDR2 sequences are KGHSH and LQKENI. The CDR3 extends over 15 amino acids. The V end was cut by 1 base, the J end by 5 bases, with 12 bases between. CDR3 region: CASSPLGGTDQPQHF. The DNA for the CDR3 is TGTGCCAGCTCACCACTGGGCGGTACAGATCAGCCCCAGCATTTT.

This chain connects TRBV7-3 to TRBJ2-7; 9 nucleotides match TRBD2. The germline gives CDR1 SGHTA, CDR2 FQGTGA. The CDR3 contains 13 residues. The trim removed 3 bases at V and 6 bases at J, leaving 3 bases unmatched. Here the CDR3 reads CASSFSGSLEQYF. The CDR3 DNA reads as TGTGCCAGCAGCTTTAGCGGGAGTCTCGAGCAGTACTTC. Complete variable domain (other parts from reference TRBV7-3 and TRBJ2-7): GAGVSQTPSNKVTEKGKYVELRCDPISGHTALYWYRQSLGQGPEFLIYFQGTGAADDSGLPNDRFFAVRPEGSVSTLKIQRTERGDSAVYLCASSFSGSLEQYFGPGTRLTVT.

Only one count was recorded for this clone. The chain recombines TRBV19 with TRBJ1-5; 7 positions agree with TRBD1. The CDR3 totals 17 residues. V shed 1 base and J 0 bases; nucleotides not matched to a gene: 6. From germline, CDR1 is LNHDA and CDR2 SQIVND (reference sequence). As DNA, the CDR3 is TGTGCCAGTAGTATAGTAGCAGGGGGTAATAGCAATCAGCCCCAGCATTTT. This sequence encodes CASSIVAGGNSNQPQHF.

The chain uses TRBV5-4 and TRBJ2-7; D gene unclear. Germline values: CDR1 SGHNT, CDR2 YYREEE (reference sequence). CDR3 size: 13 residues. V dropped 5 bases and J dropped 6 bases, with 15 bases sitting between them. DNA for the CDR3: TGTGCCAGCAGTTTCCGGACCCGTAGCGAGCAGTACTTC. It is translated as CASSFRTRSEQYF.

The chain links TRBV7-2 to TRBJ2-1; no reliable D call. V shed 0 bases and J shed 6 bases, with 9 bases lying between them. The CDR3 is 14 residues long. CDR1 and CDR2 from the germline V gene are SGHTA and FQGNSA. The CDR3 region has the DNA TGTGCCAGCAGCTTAGCATCTGGGCCCAATGAGCAGTTCTTC. This encodes CASSLASGPNEQFF. Full variable domain (outside the CDR3, taken from reference TRBV7-2 and TRBJ2-1): GAGVSQSPSNKVTEKGKDVELRCDPISGHTALYWYRQSLGQGLEFLIYFQGNSAPDKSGLPSDRFSAERTGGSVSTLTIQRTQQEDSAVYLCASSLASGPNEQFFGPGTRLTVL.

The V gene is TRBV19, the J gene TRBJ1-1; D not certain. V lost 1 base, J lost 1 base, and 10 bases lay in between. The length of the CDR3 is 15 residues. Looked up from germline, CDR1 is LNHDA and CDR2 is SQIVND (reference sequence). CDR3 sequence: CASSIGAGSNTEAFF. For the CDR3, the DNA is TGTGCCAGTAGTATAGGTGCAGGCTCGAACACTGAAGCTTTCTTT.

The chain is built from TRBV4-3 and TRBJ1-1; 9 bases align to TRBD1. V lost 1 base to trimming and J lost 2 bases; unmatched junction nucleotides: 5. Per germline, CDR1 LGHNA and CDR2 YSLEER. The CDR3 consists of 16 residues. The CDR3 nucleotides read TGCGCCAGCAGCCAAGGGACAGGGGAGAAAAACACTGAAGCTTTCTTT. This codes for CASSQGTGEKNTEAFF.

The V gene is TRBV19, the J gene TRBJ1-3; D is unresolved. The CDR3 runs 15 residues. Deletions cut 5 bases from V and 1 base from J, with 12 bases between. CDR1 and CDR2 from the germline V gene are LNHDA and SQIVND (reference sequence). The CDR3 nucleotides are TGTGCCAGTAGTGGCGTGTGGTTTTCTGGAAACACCATATATTTT. Its translation is CASSGVWFSGNTIYF.